The 11 T cell receptor beta chains below were found in one sample sequenced in a study of T cells in narcolepsy. The assay was immunoSEQ multiplex PCR, and TCRdb's table has in-frame clones only and misses some. The profile shows about 36,000 clones, roughly four fifths of them singletons. The sequencing sample was made of memory (CD45RA-) CD4+ T cells from blood. These receptors all stem from a human donor in good health.

J is TRBJ1-2 and V is TRBV29-1, with 9 bases identical to TRBD1. CDR3 size: 12 residues. CDR1 is SQVTM and CDR2 is ANQGSEA in the germline V gene. With 8 bases clipped from V and 8 bases from J, the junction kept 9 bases outside the gene matches. The CDR3 loop reads CSSRDRVEGYTF. CDR3 nucleotides: TGCAGCTCTCGGGACAGGGTGGAAGGCTACACCTTC.

The CDR3 DNA follows: TGTGCCAGCTCACTAGCCGGCGGCAATCAGCCCCAGCATTTT. It encodes CASSLAGGNQPQHF. This chain joins TRBV18 and TRBJ1-5, with D uncertain. Trimming stripped 4 bases from V and 2 bases from J, with 9 bases between. This CDR3 is built from 14 residues. Germline V lookup: CDR1 KGHSH, CDR2 LQKENI. The whole variable domain, remainder taken from reference TRBV18 and TRBJ1-5, is NAGVMQNPRHLVRRRGQEARLRCSPMKGHSHVYWYRQLPEEGLKFMVYLQKENIIDESGMPKERFSAEFPKEGPSILRIQQVVRGDSAAYFCASSLAGGNQPQHFGDGTRLSIL.

The V gene is TRBV7-2, the J gene TRBJ2-3; D might be TRBD2 (6 bases). The CDR3 is 16 residues long. V lost 7 bases, J lost 0 bases, and 17 bases lay in between. Germline V gene lookup returns CDR1 SGHTA and CDR2 FQGNSA. The CDR3 protein is CASTLRVGRSTDTQYF. In DNA form, the CDR3 reads TGTGCCAGCACCCTCCGTGTTGGGAGGAGCACAGATACGCAGTATTTT.

A word on this clone: Without the conserved terminal phenylalanine or tryptophan, this CDR3 likely stems from a read error. The chain recombines TRBV5-1 with TRBJ1-1, with D uncertain. The CDR3 has 13 amino acids. The germline CDR1 and CDR2 sequences are SGHRS and YFSETQ. V was cut by 2 bases and J by 2 bases, with 7 bases left in between. The CDR3 coding sequence is TGCGCCAGCAGCTTTCTGTCTAACACTGAAGCTTTCCTT. Translated, it gives CASSFLSNTEAFL.

This clone was counted between two and nine times. V and J are TRBV6-5 and TRBJ2-7; maybe TRBD2 (6 bases). Germline V gene data show CDR1 as MNHEY and CDR2 as SVGAGI. Trimming cost V 2 bases and J 1 base, with 15 bases left between them. The CDR3 runs 16 residues. In nucleotides, the CDR3 is TGTGCCAGCAGTTACGACCCGGGGGTGGGGTCCTACGAGCAGTACTTC. It codes for CASSYDPGVGSYEQYF.

The gene calls are TRBV5-1 and TRBJ2-7; possibly TRBD2 for D (5 bases). There are 13 residues in the CDR3. Per germline, CDR1 SGHRS and CDR2 YFSETQ. Trimming cost V 3 bases and J 7 bases, with 14 bases left between them. The CDR3 spells CASSSTGPGEQYF. In DNA form, the CDR3 reads TGCGCCAGCAGCTCGACGGGTCCGGGAGAGCAGTACTTC.

The chain has TRBV10-1 and TRBJ2-4; D may be TRBD2 (6 bases). Trimming took off 10 bases at V and 6 bases at J, with 16 bases between the two ends. The CDR3 extends over 13 amino acids. CDR1 WNHNN and CDR2 SYGVQD come from the germline V gene (reference sequence). CDR3 protein: CATTSGVGNIQYF. CDR3 nucleotides: TGCGCCACGACTTCGGGAGTGGGAAACATTCAGTACTTC.

In this sample, this clone turned up a few times. The V gene is TRBV7-9, the J gene TRBJ2-7; D might be TRBD1 (5 bases). V was shortened by 5 bases and J by 3 bases, with 17 bases between the two germline ends. This CDR3 is built from 15 residues. The germline V gene encodes CDR1 SEHNR and CDR2 FQNEAQ (reference sequence). This chain's CDR3 is CASSATDTIYYEQYF. CDR3 DNA: TGTGCCAGCAGCGCAACGGACACTATATACTACGAGCAGTACTTC.

The chain employs TRBV27 and TRBJ2-7, with 10 nucleotides matching TRBD1. J was trimmed by 7 bases and V by 5 bases; bases with no gene match: 8. The CDR3 has 14 amino acids. Germline-derived CDR1 and CDR2 are MNHEY and SMNVEV (reference sequence). Here the CDR3 reads CASSGLPGQGEQYF. CDR3 coding DNA: TGTGCCAGCAGTGGATTACCGGGACAGGGGGAGCAGTACTTC.

The rearrangement links TRBV10-3 to TRBJ2-5; 7 bases match TRBD1. This CDR3 comprises 14 residues. CDR1 ENHRY and CDR2 SYGVKD come from the germline V gene. The V segment lost 10 bases and the J segment 5 bases; nucleotides outside the gene matches: 13. The CDR3 is CARTTGLFRETQYF. Written as DNA, the CDR3 is TGTGCCAGGACGACAGGGCTATTTAGGGAGACCCAGTACTTC.

The J gene is TRBJ1-4, the V gene TRBV12-5, with TRBD1 matching over 10 bases. The CDR3 has 14 residues. Per germline, CDR1 LGHNT and CDR2 FRNRAP. Losses at the gene ends were 5 bases for V and 5 bases for J; bases not matched to a gene: 2. CDR3: CASGRDRGNEKLFF. Written as DNA, the CDR3 is TGTGCTAGTGGTCGGGACAGGGGAAATGAAAAACTGTTTTTT.